A single T cell receptor (beta chain) is shown here with its context. Its antigen is unknown. Chemo-refractory metastatic non-small-cell lung cancer patients were treated with focal radiation plus CTLA-4 blockade with ipilimumab. V lost 4 bases, J lost 0 bases, and 11 bases lay in between. The germline gives CDR1 SGHKS, CDR2 YYEKEE (reference sequence). The CDR3 extends over 14 amino acids. Produced via immunoSEQ multiplex PCR; TCRdb's table is partial and in-frame only. This sample carries about 24,000 clones, 60% to 85% of them seen once, and the ten largest clones take about 3%. The data stem from a study of radiotherapy plus CTLA-4 blockade in lung cancer. Study background: Patients showed objective responses in over 15% of cases, and disease control was achieved by roughly 30%. Whole-study results and caveats: Tumor-derived TCR clones expanded in blood after radiotherapy plus ipilimumab. Per reports, early blood T cell clone dynamics, plus interferon-beta, forecast response most strongly.

The rearrangement joins TRBV5-5 to TRBJ2-7; D unresolved. The receptor comes from a human donor with non-small cell lung cancer whose response to radiotherapy plus ipilimumab could not be evaluated. The starting material was peripheral blood, obtained from a patient treated with radiotherapy plus ipilimumab. DNA for the CDR3: TGTGCCAGCAGCGGGCAGTCGCTCTCCTACGAGCAGTACTTC. Protein product: CASSGQSLSYEQYF.